These 18 T cell receptor beta chains were sequenced from one sample in a study of blood T cell repertoires in COVID-19. Some clones are missing from TCRdb's copy, which holds only in-frame ones; the method was immunoSEQ multiplex PCR. The table includes about 170,000 clones, 75% to 90% detected once. The source material was PBMCs or T cells enriched from blood (not recorded which). The receptors shown here come from a woman aged 50 to 65 who had recovered from COVID-19.

Concerning this clone itself: One junction end disagrees with the germline gene, perhaps due to a read error. The V call is TRBV10-1, the J call TRBJ2-5; TRBD2 matches 11 bases. CDR1 and CDR2 from the germline V gene are WNHNN and SYGVQD (reference sequence). This CDR3 contains 14 residues. CDR3 coding DNA: TGCGCCAGCAGTGAGTCGTATGATGGGACTAGCGGACACTTC. This sequence encodes CASSESYDGTSGHF.

The chain has TRBV19 and TRBJ2-1; no clear D. Germline CDR1 LNHDA, CDR2 SQIVND (reference sequence). The length of the CDR3 is 12 residues. Trimming pared 4 bases from V and 5 bases from J, leaving 6 bases between. CDR3: CASSTRDNEQFF. CDR3 nucleotides: TGTGCCAGTAGTACCCGGGACAATGAGCAGTTCTTC.

The J gene is TRBJ2-3, the V gene TRBV7-2; 14 bases line up with TRBD2. After removal of 7 bases from V and 3 bases from J, the junction contained 6 bases not matched to a gene. CDR1 and CDR2 from the germline V gene are SGHTA and FQGNSA. The CDR3 is 16 residues long. CDR3 bases: TGTGCCAGCACCCCGGGACTAGCGGGGGCTACAGATACGCAGTATTTT. Amino acid sequence: CASTPGLAGATDTQYF.

The rearrangement joins TRBV27 to TRBJ1-2; 7 bases are a match to TRBD1. Germline lookup yields CDR1 MNHEY and CDR2 SMNVEV (reference sequence). The CDR3 is 14 amino acids. Trimming removed 7 bases from V and 2 bases from J; junction bases left unmatched: 7. The CDR3 loop is CASKEEQGNYGYTF. Here the CDR3 DNA reads TGTGCCAGCAAGGAAGAACAGGGGAACTATGGCTACACCTTC.

This clone was counted between two and nine times. The chain carries TRBV6-1 and TRBJ2-2, with a weak D call TRBD1 (6 bases). CDR3 length: 16 amino acids. Germline V gives CDR1 MNHNS, CDR2 SASEGT. Trimming removed 1 base from V and 4 bases from J, with 13 bases in between. CDR3 protein: CASSEVQGMGTGELFF. CDR3 in DNA: TGTGCCAGCAGTGAAGTGCAGGGGATGGGCACCGGGGAGCTGTTTTTT.

This chain uses TRBV3-1 (or the pseudogene TRBV3-2) with TRBJ1-6; D unclear. This CDR3 region has 12 residues. Trimming cost V 3 bases and J 9 bases, with 6 bases left between them. Germline CDR1 and CDR2: LGHDT and YNNKEL (reference sequence). CDR3 in amino acids: CASSHQRSPLHF. CDR3 coding DNA: TGTGCCAGCAGCCATCAGCGTTCACCCCTCCACTTT.

CDR3 loop: CASSLEGTFTYEQYV. The CDR3 DNA sequence: TGTGCCAGCAGCTTGGAAGGGACATTTACCTACGAGCAGTACGTC. The chain combines TRBV5-6 with TRBJ2-7; the D gene is possibly TRBD1 (6 bases). V lost 0 bases and J lost 2, with 12 bases in between. In germline, CDR1 is SGHDT, CDR2 YYEEEE. The CDR3 length is 15 residues.

The chain combines TRBV19 with TRBJ1-1, with 10 bases lining up with TRBD1. This CDR3 contains 14 residues. Germline V gene data show CDR1 as LNHDA and CDR2 as SQIVND (reference sequence). Losses at the gene ends were 5 bases for V and 7 bases for J; bases not matched to a gene: 7. In DNA, the CDR3 is TGTGCCAGTAGTGGCCGAGGACAGGGGGGTGAAGCTTTCTTT. As protein: CASSGRGQGGEAFF.

The chain employs TRBV5-1 and TRBJ1-1; no firm D call. The CDR3 consists of 13 residues. Trimming took 7 bases from V and 0 from J, leaving 10 bases between them. Germline CDR1 reads SGHRS; CDR2 reads YFSETQ. CDR3 coding DNA: TGCGCCAGCGGCGGACTGCTGAACACTGAAGCTTTCTTT. It codes for CASGGLLNTEAFF.

This clone was counted once. V gene TRBV4-1 combines with J gene TRBJ1-1; weak D call: TRBD1 (6 bases). Deletions cut 4 bases from V and 7 bases from J, with 13 bases between. This CDR3 is 13 amino acids long. Germline assignment: CDR1 MGHRA and CDR2 YSYEKL. CDR3 in DNA: TGCGCCAGCAGCCTAGACAGGTCGGTTGAAGCTTTCTTT. It yields the protein CASSLDRSVEAFF.

The rearrangement uses TRBV10-3 and TRBJ2-7; a possible D gene is TRBD2 (6 bases). V gave up 6 bases and J gave up 2 bases, with 11 bases separating them. This CDR3 spans 13 amino acids. The V gene's germline CDR1 is ENHRY and CDR2 SYGVKD. CDR3: CAISRLGTYEQYV. The DNA for the CDR3 is TGTGCCATCAGCCGACTAGGAACCTACGAGCAGTACGTC.

J is TRBJ2-5 and V is TRBV5-1; tentatively, D is TRBD1 (6 bases). Deletions cut 4 bases from V and 2 bases from J, with 9 bases between. This CDR3 has 13 amino acids. Germline V gives CDR1 SGHRS, CDR2 YFSETQ. For the CDR3, the DNA is TGCGCCAGCAGCCGGACAGTACAAGAGACCCAGTACTTC. Translation: CASSRTVQETQYF.

CDR3 region: CASSYSRTHNQPQHF. The DNA for the CDR3 is TGTGCCAGCAGTTACTCCCGGACACACAATCAGCCCCAGCATTTT. The chain joins TRBV6-5 to TRBJ1-5; a weak D match, TRBD1 (5 bases). The germline V gene encodes CDR1 MNHEY and CDR2 SVGAGI. V dropped 0 bases and J dropped 3 bases, with 9 bases sitting between them. The CDR3 contains 15 residues.

The genes are TRBV25-1 and TRBJ1-6; D remains unclear. Looked up from germline, CDR1 is MGHDK and CDR2 is SYGVNS. The V and J ends lost 2 bases and 4 bases respectively, with 12 bases between them. The CDR3 has 16 residues. In DNA, the CDR3 is TGTGCCAGCAGTGAAGGTGTGGGGAGGTATAATTCACCCCTCCACTTT. Its translation is CASSEGVGRYNSPLHF.

V and J are TRBV12-3 or TRBV12-4 and TRBJ1-4; the D is unclear. With 5 bases removed from V and 12 bases from J, the gap between germline ends came to 16 bases. This CDR3 region has 13 residues. The CDR3 sequence: CASSPGLPSELFF. The DNA for the CDR3 is TGTGCCAGCAGTCCGGGTCTCCCCAGTGAACTGTTTTTT.

This chain joins TRBV2 and TRBJ2-5; 7 bases match TRBD2. CDR1 is SNHLY and CDR2 is FYNNEI in the germline V gene. The CDR3 runs to 14 residues. Losses at the gene ends were 10 bases for V and 5 bases for J; bases not matched to a gene: 13. CDR3 sequence reads: CATSPGIAGETQYF. In DNA, the CDR3 is TGTGCCACCTCCCCGGGGATAGCGGGCGAGACCCAGTACTTC.

The CDR3 DNA reads TGTGCCAGTAGTATAGTTGAAGGAGCTAACTATGGCTACACCTTC. It yields the protein CASSIVEGANYGYTF. The chain joins TRBV19 to TRBJ1-2; no firm D call. Germline-derived CDR1 and CDR2 are LNHDA and SQIVND (reference sequence). The CDR3 contains 15 residues. The V and J ends lost 1 base and 0 bases respectively, with 9 bases between them.

The CDR3 nucleotides are TGTGCCAGCAGCCGACTTACGGTGAACACCGGGGAGCTGTTTTTT. Protein product: CASSRLTVNTGELFF. V and J are TRBV13 and TRBJ2-2, with D uncertain. The germline gives CDR1 PRHDT, CDR2 FYEKMQ (reference sequence). The CDR3 totals 15 residues. Trimming removed 5 bases at V and 1 base at J, with 11 bases between.